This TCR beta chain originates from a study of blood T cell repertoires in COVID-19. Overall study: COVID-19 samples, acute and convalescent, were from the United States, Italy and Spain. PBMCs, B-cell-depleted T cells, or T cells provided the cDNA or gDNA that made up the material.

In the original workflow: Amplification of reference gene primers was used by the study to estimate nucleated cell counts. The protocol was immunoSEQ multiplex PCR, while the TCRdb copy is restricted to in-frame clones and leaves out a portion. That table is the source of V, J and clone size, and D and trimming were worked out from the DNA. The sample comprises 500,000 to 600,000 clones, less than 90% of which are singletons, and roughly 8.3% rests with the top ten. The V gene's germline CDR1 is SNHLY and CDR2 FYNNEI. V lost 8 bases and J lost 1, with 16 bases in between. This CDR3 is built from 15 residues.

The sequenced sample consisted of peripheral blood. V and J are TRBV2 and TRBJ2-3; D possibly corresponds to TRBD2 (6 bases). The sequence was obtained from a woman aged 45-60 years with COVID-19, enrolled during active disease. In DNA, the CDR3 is TGTGCCAGCTCACCGGGAGCCAGCGGCACAGATACGCAGTATTTT. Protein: CASSPGASGTDTQYF.